The present T cell receptor (beta chain) was sequenced within a study of T cell responses to AZD1222 COVID-19 vaccine. Study at large: Pooling of second doses given at about 4 or about 12 weeks was done.

Germline V CDR1 and CDR2: MNHEY, SVGAGI. The J segment lost 6 bases and the V segment lost 5 bases, leaving 8 bases of the junction unmatched. There are 15 residues in the CDR3. About this clone: Its antigen is as yet unknown.

Study results and caveats: Donors were mostly white British, more females; clonal diversity possibly underestimated. The study identified only six AZD1222 recipients as seropositive at baseline.

Sequencing was performed with immunoSEQ multiplex PCR; in TCRdb, only in-frame clones are kept and a portion is missing. Here the sample spans approximately 35,000 clones, 70% to 90% being singletons. This sequence originates from an adult in good health. Sequenced here: peripheral blood, sampled on day 0 of AZD1222 vaccination. This chain uses TRBV6-5 with TRBJ2-3, with 10 positions matching TRBD2. This CDR3 is CASSPLAGAKDTQYF. The CDR3 DNA is TGTGCCAGCAGTCCCCTAGCGGGGGCAAAGGATACGCAGTATTTT.